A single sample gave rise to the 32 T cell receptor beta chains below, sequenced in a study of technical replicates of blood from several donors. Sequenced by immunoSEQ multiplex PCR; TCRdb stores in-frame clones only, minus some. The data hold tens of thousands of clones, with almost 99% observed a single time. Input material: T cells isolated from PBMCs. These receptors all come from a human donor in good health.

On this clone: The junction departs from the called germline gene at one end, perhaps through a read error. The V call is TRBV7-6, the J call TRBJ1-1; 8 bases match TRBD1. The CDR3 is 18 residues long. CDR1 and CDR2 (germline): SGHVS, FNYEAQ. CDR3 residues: CASSLADAGGFVNTEAFF. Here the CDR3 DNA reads TGTGCCAGCAGCCTAGCGGATGCAGGGGGCTTTGTGAACACTGAAGCTTTCTTT.

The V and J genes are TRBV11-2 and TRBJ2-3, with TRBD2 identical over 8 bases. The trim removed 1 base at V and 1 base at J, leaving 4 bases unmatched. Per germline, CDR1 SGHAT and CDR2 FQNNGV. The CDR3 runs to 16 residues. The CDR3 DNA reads TGTGCCAGCAGCTTAGTTGGTAGCGGGGGCACAGATACGCAGTATTTT. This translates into CASSLVGSGGTDTQYF.

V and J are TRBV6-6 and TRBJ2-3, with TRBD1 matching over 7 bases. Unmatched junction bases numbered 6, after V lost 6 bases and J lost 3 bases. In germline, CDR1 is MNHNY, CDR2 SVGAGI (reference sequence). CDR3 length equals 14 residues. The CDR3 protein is CASSLTGQTDTQYF. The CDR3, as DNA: TGTGCCAGCAGCTTGACAGGGCAGACAGATACGCAGTATTTT.

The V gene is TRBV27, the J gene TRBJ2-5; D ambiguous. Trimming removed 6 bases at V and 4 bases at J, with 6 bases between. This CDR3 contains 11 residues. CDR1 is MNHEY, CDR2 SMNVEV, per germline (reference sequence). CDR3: CASRSSETQYF. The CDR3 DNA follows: TGTGCCAGCAGGTCCTCAGAGACCCAGTACTTC.

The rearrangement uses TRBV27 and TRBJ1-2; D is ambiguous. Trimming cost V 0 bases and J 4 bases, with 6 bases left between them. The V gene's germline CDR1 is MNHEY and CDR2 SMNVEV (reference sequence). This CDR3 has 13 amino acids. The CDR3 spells CASSLSSSYGYTF. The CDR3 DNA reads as TGTGCCAGCAGTTTATCAAGTAGCTATGGCTACACCTTC.

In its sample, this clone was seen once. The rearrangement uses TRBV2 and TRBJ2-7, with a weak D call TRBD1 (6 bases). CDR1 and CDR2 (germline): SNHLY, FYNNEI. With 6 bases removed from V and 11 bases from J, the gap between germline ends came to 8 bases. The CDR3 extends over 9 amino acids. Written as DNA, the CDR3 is TGTGCCAGCAGGGACAGTAAGTACTTC. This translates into CASRDSKYF.

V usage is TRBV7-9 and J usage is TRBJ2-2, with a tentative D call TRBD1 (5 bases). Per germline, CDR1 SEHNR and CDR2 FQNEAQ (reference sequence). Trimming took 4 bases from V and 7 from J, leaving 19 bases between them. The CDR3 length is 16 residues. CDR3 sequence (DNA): TGTGCCAGCAGCTCTACAGGCGACGCCCCCTTCGGGGAGCTGTTTTTT. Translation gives CASSSTGDAPFGELFF.

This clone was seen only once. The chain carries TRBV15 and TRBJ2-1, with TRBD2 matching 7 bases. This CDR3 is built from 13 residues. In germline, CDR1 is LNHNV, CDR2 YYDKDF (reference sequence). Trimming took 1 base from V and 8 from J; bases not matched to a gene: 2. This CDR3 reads CATSRVREDEQFF. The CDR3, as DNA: TGTGCCACCAGCAGAGTCCGGGAGGATGAGCAGTTCTTC.

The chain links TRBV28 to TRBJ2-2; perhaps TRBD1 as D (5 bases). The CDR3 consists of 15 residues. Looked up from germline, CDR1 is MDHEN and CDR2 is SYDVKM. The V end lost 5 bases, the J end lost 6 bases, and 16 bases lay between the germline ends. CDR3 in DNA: TGTGCCAGCAGTCAAAGGGGTTTTATTCCCGGGGAGCTGTTTTTT. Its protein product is CASSQRGFIPGELFF.

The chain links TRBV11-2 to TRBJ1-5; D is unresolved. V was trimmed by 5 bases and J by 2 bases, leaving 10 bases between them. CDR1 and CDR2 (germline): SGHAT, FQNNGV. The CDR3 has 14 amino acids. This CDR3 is CASSPQTGNQPQHF. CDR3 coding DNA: TGTGCCAGCAGCCCTCAAACAGGCAATCAGCCCCAGCATTTT.

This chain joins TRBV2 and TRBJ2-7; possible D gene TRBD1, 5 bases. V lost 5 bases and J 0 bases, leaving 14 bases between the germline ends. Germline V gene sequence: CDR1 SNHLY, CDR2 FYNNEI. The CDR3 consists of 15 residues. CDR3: CASSPLRTLSYEQYF. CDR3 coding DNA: TGTGCCAGCAGTCCACTTAGGACACTCTCCTACGAGCAGTACTTC.

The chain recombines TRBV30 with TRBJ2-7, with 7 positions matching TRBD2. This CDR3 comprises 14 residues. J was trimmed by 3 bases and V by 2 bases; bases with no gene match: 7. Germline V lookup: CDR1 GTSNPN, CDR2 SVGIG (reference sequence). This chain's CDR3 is CAWSLSGGGYEQYF. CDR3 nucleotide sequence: TGTGCCTGGAGTCTATCCGGCGGGGGCTACGAGCAGTACTTC.

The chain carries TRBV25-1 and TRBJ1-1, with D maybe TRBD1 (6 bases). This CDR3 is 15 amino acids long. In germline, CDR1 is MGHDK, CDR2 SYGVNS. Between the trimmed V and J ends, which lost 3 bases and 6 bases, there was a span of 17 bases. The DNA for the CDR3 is TGTGCCAGCAGTGAGACAGGACTGAACCCCTCTGAAGCTTTCTTT. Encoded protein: CASSETGLNPSEAFF. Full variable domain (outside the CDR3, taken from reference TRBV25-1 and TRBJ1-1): EADIYQTPRYLVIGTGKKITLECSQTMGHDKMYWYQQDPGMELHLIHYSYGVNSTEKGDLSSESTVSRIRTEHFPLTLESARPSHTSQYLCASSETGLNPSEAFFGQGTRLTVV.

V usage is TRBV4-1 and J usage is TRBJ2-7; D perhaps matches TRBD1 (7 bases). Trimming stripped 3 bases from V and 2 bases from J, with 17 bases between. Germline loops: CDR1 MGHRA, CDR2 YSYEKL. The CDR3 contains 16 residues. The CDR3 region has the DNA TGCGCCAGCAGCCATGGGGCGGAGGGGGCCGCCTACGAGCAGTACTTC. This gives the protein CASSHGAEGAAYEQYF.

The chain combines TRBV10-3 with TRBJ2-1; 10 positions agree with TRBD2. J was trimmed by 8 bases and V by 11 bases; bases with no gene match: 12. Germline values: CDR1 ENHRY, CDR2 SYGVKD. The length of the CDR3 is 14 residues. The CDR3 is CAVGSGRALDEQFF. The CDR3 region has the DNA TGTGCCGTCGGCAGCGGGAGGGCTTTGGATGAGCAGTTCTTC.

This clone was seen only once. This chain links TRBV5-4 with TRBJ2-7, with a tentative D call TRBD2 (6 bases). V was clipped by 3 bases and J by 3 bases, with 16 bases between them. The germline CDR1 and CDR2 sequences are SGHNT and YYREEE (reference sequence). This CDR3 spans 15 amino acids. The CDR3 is CASSSGTGLDYEQYF. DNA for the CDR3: TGTGCCAGCAGCTCTGGGACGGGACTTGACTACGAGCAGTACTTC.

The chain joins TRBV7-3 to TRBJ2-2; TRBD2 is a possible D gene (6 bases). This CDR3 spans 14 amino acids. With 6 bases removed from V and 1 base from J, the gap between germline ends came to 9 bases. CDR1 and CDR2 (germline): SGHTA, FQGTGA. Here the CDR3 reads CASRSEGNTGELFF. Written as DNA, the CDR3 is TGTGCCAGCAGGTCGGAGGGGAACACCGGGGAGCTGTTTTTT.

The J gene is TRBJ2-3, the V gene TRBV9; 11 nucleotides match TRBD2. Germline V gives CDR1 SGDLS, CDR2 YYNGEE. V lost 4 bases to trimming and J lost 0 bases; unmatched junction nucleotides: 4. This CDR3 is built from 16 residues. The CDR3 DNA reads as TGTGCCAGCAGCTTAGGACTAGCGGGTAGCACAGATACGCAGTATTTT. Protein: CASSLGLAGSTDTQYF.

The CDR3 reads CASSLVVGVGEQYF. In nucleotides, the CDR3 is TGTGCCAGCAGCTTAGTTGTGGGAGTGGGTGAGCAGTACTTC. The chain is built from TRBV11-2 and TRBJ2-7; D is possibly TRBD2 (5 bases). V was clipped by 1 base and J by 7 bases, with 14 bases between them. Germline V lookup: CDR1 SGHAT, CDR2 FQNNGV. This CDR3 has 14 residues.

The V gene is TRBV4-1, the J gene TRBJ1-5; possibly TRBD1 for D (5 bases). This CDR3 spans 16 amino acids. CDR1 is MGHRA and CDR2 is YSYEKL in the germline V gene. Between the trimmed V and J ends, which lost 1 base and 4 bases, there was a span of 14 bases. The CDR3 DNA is TGCGCCAGCAGCCAAGGGGGGGACTGGGTTAATCAGCCCCAGCATTTT. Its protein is CASSQGGDWVNQPQHF.

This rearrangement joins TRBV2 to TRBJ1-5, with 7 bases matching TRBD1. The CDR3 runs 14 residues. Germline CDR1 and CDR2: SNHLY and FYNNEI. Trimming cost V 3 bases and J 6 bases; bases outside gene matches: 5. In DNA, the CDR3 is TGTGCCAGCAGTGACTCAGGGGGGACTCAGCCCCAGCATTTT. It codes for CASSDSGGTQPQHF. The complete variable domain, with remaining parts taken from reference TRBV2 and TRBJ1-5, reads EPEVTQTPSHQVTQMGQEVILRCVPISNHLYFYWYRQILGQKVEFLVSFYNNEISEKSEIFDDQFSVERPDGSNFTLKIRSTKLEDSAMYFCASSDSGGTQPQHFGDGTRLSIL.

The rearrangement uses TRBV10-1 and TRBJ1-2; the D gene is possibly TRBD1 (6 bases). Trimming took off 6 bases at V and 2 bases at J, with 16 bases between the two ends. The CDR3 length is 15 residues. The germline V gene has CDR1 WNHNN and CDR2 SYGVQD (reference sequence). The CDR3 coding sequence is TGCGCCAGCAGCCCCGGTACAGGGAACAACTATGGCTACACCTTC. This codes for CASSPGTGNNYGYTF.

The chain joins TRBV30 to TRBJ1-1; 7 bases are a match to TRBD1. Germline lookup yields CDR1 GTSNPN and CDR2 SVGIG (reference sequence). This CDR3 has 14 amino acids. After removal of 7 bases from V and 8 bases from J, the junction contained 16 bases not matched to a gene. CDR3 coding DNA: TGTGCCTCCGACACCCCGCCCGGGACAGCGGAAGCTTTCTTT. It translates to CASDTPPGTAEAFF.

Written as DNA, the CDR3 is TGTGCCAGCTCACCTACGGGACAGGGTGCCTACGAGCAGTACTTC. Protein sequence: CASSPTGQGAYEQYF. V and J are TRBV18 and TRBJ2-7; 9 bases are a match to TRBD1. CDR3 size: 15 residues. Germline assignment: CDR1 KGHSH and CDR2 LQKENI. J was trimmed by 2 bases and V by 3 bases; bases with no gene match: 5.

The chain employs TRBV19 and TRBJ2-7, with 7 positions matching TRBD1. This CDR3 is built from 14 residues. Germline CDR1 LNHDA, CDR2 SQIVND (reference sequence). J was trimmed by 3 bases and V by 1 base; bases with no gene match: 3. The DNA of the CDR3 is TGTGCCAGTAGTATAGGGACAGGTTACTACGAGCAGTACTTC. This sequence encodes CASSIGTGYYEQYF.

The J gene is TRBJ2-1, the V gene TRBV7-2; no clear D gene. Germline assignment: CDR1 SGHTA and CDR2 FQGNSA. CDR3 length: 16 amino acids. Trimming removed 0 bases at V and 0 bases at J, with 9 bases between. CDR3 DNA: TGTGCCAGCAGCTTAGCTGCTAGGTTCTCCTACAATGAGCAGTTCTTC. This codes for CASSLAARFSYNEQFF.

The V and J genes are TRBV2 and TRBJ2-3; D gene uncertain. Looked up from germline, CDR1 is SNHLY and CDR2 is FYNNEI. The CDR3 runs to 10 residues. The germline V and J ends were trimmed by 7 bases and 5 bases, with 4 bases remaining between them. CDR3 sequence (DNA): TGTGCCAGCATGCGAGATACGCAGTATTTT. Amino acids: CASMRDTQYF.

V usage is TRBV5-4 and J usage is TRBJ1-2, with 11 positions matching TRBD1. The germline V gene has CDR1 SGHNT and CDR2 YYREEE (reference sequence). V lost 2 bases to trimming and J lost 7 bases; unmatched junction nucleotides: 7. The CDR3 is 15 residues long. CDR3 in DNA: TGTGCCAGCAGCTTCGACCGGACAGGGGGCGTTGGCTACACCTTC. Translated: CASSFDRTGGVGYTF.

CDR3 protein: CASSRSGVGVLSEAFF. CDR3 DNA: TGTGCCAGCAGCCGTTCAGGGGTAGGGGTACTGTCGGAAGCTTTCTTT. The genes are TRBV7-8 and TRBJ1-1; the D gene is possibly TRBD1 (6 bases). The CDR3 length is 16 residues. Trimming cost V 5 bases and J 8 bases, with 24 bases left between them. Germline CDR1 is SGHVS and CDR2 is FQNEAQ.

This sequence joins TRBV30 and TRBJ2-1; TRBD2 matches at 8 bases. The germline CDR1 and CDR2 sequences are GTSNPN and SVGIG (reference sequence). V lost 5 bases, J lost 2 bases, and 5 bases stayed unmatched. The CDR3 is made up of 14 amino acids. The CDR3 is CAWGAGVAYNEQFF. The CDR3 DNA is TGTGCCTGGGGAGCGGGAGTTGCCTACAATGAGCAGTTCTTC. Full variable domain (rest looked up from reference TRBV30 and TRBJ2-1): SQTIHQWPATLVQPVGSPLSLECTVEGTSNPNLYWYRQAAGRGLQLLFYSVGIGQISSEVPQNLSASRPQDRQFILSSKKLLLSDSGFYLCAWGAGVAYNEQFFGPGTRLTVL.

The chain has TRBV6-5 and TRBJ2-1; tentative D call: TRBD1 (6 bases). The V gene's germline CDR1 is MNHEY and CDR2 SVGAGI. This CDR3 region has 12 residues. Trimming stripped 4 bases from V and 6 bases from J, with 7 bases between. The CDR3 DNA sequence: TGTGCCAGCAGTTTAGGGGGCAATGAGCAGTTCTTC. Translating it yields CASSLGGNEQFF.

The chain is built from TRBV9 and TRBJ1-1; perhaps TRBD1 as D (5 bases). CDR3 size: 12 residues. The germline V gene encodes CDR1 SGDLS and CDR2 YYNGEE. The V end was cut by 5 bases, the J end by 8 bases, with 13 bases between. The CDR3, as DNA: TGTGCCAGCAGTCATAGGGGCCCCGAAGCTTTCTTT. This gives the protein CASSHRGPEAFF.